This is a list of T cell receptor beta chains from one sample in a study of T cells in localized non-small cell lung cancer. Repertoires were generated with immunoSEQ multiplex PCR, while TCRdb's copy carries only in-frame clones and drops some. This table has over 2,000 clones, roughly 20% appearing once. The sequences come from lung tumor tissue, collected before any cancer treatment. Receptor source: a man between 35 and 75 years old with stage II lung adenocarcinoma. CDR3s include the opening cysteine and the closing phenylalanine or tryptophan. A D gene is named only where the DNA matches it firmly. Clone size appears in some rows only: once, few, many, or a class for an expanded clone.

TRBD1	TRBV10-2	TRBJ1-3	-	TGCGCCAGCAGTGCACAGGGGACTGGTGGAAACACCATATATTTT	CASSAQGTGGNTIYF
-	TRBV19	TRBJ2-1	few	TGTGCCAGTAGTATAGGGGGGAGTCACGTCAATGAGCAGTTCTTC	CASSIGGSHVNEQFF
TRBD1	TRBV9	TRBJ2-7	few	TGTGCCAGCGCAGGGACGGGACAGACTTCCTACGAGCAGTACTTC	CASAGTGQTSYEQYF
-	TRBV11-3	TRBJ2-7	few	TGTGCCAGCAGCCTCCAGTCCCAGGGTCCCGGGCTTGAGCAGTACTTC	CASSLQSQGPGLEQYF
TRBD2	TRBV10-3	TRBJ2-5	few	TGTGCCAGCTCCAGCGGGGGTGGGACCCAGTACTTC	CASSSGGGTQYF
-	TRBV28	TRBJ1-2	-	TGTGCCACCCTAAGGGGGGGGGCCTATGGCTACACCTTC	CATLRGGAYGYTF
-	TRBV5-1	TRBJ1-1	-	TGCGCCAGCAGCCCTCAGGGAGAAGGCACTGAAGCTTTCTTT	CASSPQGEGTEAFF
TRBD1	TRBV11-3	TRBJ2-7	few	TGTGCCAGCAGCCCCTCCGGGACAGCCTACGAGCAGTACTTC	CASSPSGTAYEQYF
-	TRBV9	TRBJ2-1	few	TGTGCCAGCGGATACAGGGAGCGCAATGAGCAGTTCTTC	CASGYRERNEQFF
TRBD2	TRBV29-1	TRBJ2-2	large	TGCAGCGTTGGGGCGGGACTAGCCGCTAACACCGGGGAGCTGTTTTTT	CSVGAGLAANTGELFF
-	TRBV25-1	TRBJ1-4	-	TGTGCCAGCAGCGGAGGGACTGAAAAACTGTTTTTT	CASSGGTEKLFF
-	TRBV19	TRBJ2-4	-	TGTGCCAGTAGTAGTCAGGGCCTGAGTCGGGACATTCAGTACTTC	CASSSQGLSRDIQYF
TRBD2	TRBV15	TRBJ2-3	-	TGTGCCACCAGCAATAATATAGCGGGAGGTGGCACAGATACGCAGTATTTT	CATSNNIAGGGTDTQYF
-	TRBV6-4	TRBJ2-7	-	TGTGCCAGCAGTTACCGGGGCGAGCAGTACTTC	CASSYRGEQYF
TRBD1	TRBV5-1	TRBJ1-1	-	TGCGCCAGCAGCCCCCTCCTACAGGGGGGCACTGAAGCTTTCTTT	CASSPLLQGGTEAFF
TRBD1	TRBV6-8	TRBJ1-6	few	TGTGCCAGCAGTTACACACGACAGGGGCAAAATTCACCCCTCCACTTT	CASSYTRQGQNSPLHF
TRBD1	TRBV6-8	TRBJ2-2	medium-sized	TGTGCCATCACAGGGGGCCTAACCGGGGAGCTGTTTTTT	CAITGGLTGELFF
TRBD2	TRBV19	TRBJ2-1	few	TGTGCCAGTAGTGTCGGGACTAGCATTGTGAATGAGCAGTTCTTC	CASSVGTSIVNEQFF
TRBD1	TRBV11-3	TRBJ1-5	few	TGTGCCAGCAGCTTAGGGACAGGGGATCAGCCCCAGCATTTT	CASSLGTGDQPQHF
-	TRBV11-3	TRBJ2-7	-	TGTGCCAGCAGCTTGAGCCTCGCCGGCTACGAGCAGTACTTC	CASSLSLAGYEQYF
-	TRBV19	TRBJ2-1	-	TGTGCCAGTAGTATAGATCTATCCAAGAGCTCCTACAATGAGCAGTTCTTC	CASSIDLSKSSYNEQFF
-	TRBV29-1	TRBJ2-3	-	TGCAGCGTTGACACCACGAACACAGATACGCAGTATTTT	CSVDTTNTDTQYF
TRBD2	TRBV6-8	TRBJ2-7	few	TGTGCCAGCAGTTACTCGGGACTAGCGGGAGGGCGGCGTGAGCAGTACTTC	CASSYSGLAGGRREQYF
-	TRBV30	TRBJ2-1	few	TGTGCCTGGAGTGTAGAGGCGGGAAGCTCCTACAATGAGCAGTTCTTC	CAWSVEAGSSYNEQFF
-	TRBV19	TRBJ2-1	large	TGTGCCAGTGAACCCGGGACGAGCTCCTACAATGAGCAGTTCTTC	CASEPGTSSYNEQFF
TRBD1	TRBV9	TRBJ1-1	few	TGTGCCAGCAGCGCCGACAGGGGGAACACTGAAGCTTTCTTT	CASSADRGNTEAFF
TRBD2	TRBV6-8	TRBJ2-7	few	TGTGCCAGCAGTTACTCCCCGACTAGCGACGAGCAGTACTTC	CASSYSPTSDEQYF
TRBD1	TRBV9	TRBJ2-7	few	TGTGCCAGCAGCGCAAAACCGGGACAGGGATCCTACGAGCAGTACTTC	CASSAKPGQGSYEQYF
-	TRBV11-3	TRBJ1-5	-	TGTGCCAGCAGGCGTTCGTTGGGCCCTAATCAGCCCCAGCATTTT	CASRRSLGPNQPQHF
-	TRBV6-8	TRBJ1-1	few	TGTGCCAGCAGTCAACAGACAGGTCTTCACGGTGAAGCTTTCTTT	CASSQQTGLHGEAFF
-	TRBV9	TRBJ2-5	medium-sized	TGTGCCAGCAGCCCAGAGACTTGGGAAGAGACCCAGTACTTC	CASSPETWEETQYF
-	TRBV15	TRBJ1-5	-	TGTGCCACCAGCAGAGCCCACAGGACGGAGCCCCAGCATTTT	CATSRAHRTEPQHF
TRBD2	TRBV7-2	TRBJ2-5	-	TGTGCCAGCAGCCGGGAGGTACAAGAGACCCAGTACTTC	CASSREVQETQYF
-	TRBV5-1	TRBJ1-2	-	TGCGCCAGCAGCTTGGTAGACGGGAACTATGGCTACACCTTC	CASSLVDGNYGYTF
-	TRBV6-8	TRBJ2-7	-	TGTGCCATCAGTGTTGGAGGGGCTCCCTACGAGCAGTACTTC	CAISVGGAPYEQYF
-	TRBV7-6	TRBJ2-3	few	TGTGCCAGCAGCCCCCTAGACTTGAGCACAGATACGCAGTATTTT	CASSPLDLSTDTQYF
TRBD2	TRBV11-3	TRBJ2-7	-	TGTGCCAGCAGCCCGGGACTAGCGGGACTCTACGAGCAGTACTTC	CASSPGLAGLYEQYF
-	TRBV6-8	TRBJ2-7	few	TGTGCCAGCAGTTTACGGGACACCCTGGACGAGCAGTACTTC	CASSLRDTLDEQYF
-	TRBV14	TRBJ2-7	-	TGTGCCAGCAGCCAAGGTGGGGAGCAGTACTTC	CASSQGGEQYF
-	TRBV9	TRBJ1-5	-	TGTGCCAGCAGACAGAATAGCAATCAGCCCCAGCATTTT	CASRQNSNQPQHF
TRBD1	TRBV6-8	TRBJ2-7	-	TGTGCCAGCAGTTCCCCGGACAGGACCTACGAGCAGTACTTC	CASSSPDRTYEQYF
-	TRBV30	TRBJ2-2	-	TGTGCCTGGACAGGGCCCAACACCGGGGAGCTGTTTTTT	CAWTGPNTGELFF
-	TRBV6-8	TRBJ1-5	few	TGTGCCAGCAGTTACGAGCGGGTTCAGCCCCAGCATTTT	CASSYERVQPQHF
TRBD2	TRBV11-3	TRBJ2-7	medium-sized	TGTGCCAGCAGCTCCGAAAATACTAGCGGGAGTAGGGAGCAGTACTTC	CASSSENTSGSREQYF
TRBD2	TRBV30	TRBJ2-1	-	TGTGCCTGGAGTTCCACTAGCGTTGTCAAGGGTGAGCAGTTCTTC	CAWSSTSVVKGEQFF
-	TRBV11-3	TRBJ1-4	-	TGTGCCAGCAGCGGTATCCCCCCAACTAATGAAAAACTGTTTTTT	CASSGIPPTNEKLFF
-	TRBV6-8	TRBJ1-6	few	TGTGCCAGCAGTTACCTGTGGCAGGAGAATTCACCCCTCCACTTT	CASSYLWQENSPLHF
-	TRBV6-8	TRBJ2-1	-	TGTGCCAGCAGTGGAGACCAGGCGTTTTACAATGAGCAGTTCTTC	CASSGDQAFYNEQFF
-	TRBV29-1	TRBJ1-1	few	TGCAGCGTTGAAGTCAGGACCCTGGGCACTGAAGCTTTCTTT	CSVEVRTLGTEAFF
-	TRBV30	TRBJ2-7	large	TGTGCCTGGAGTGGGCAGGGAGCCTACGAGCAGTACTTC	CAWSGQGAYEQYF
-	TRBV9	TRBJ2-7	large	TGTGCCAGCAGCACCTCGACTGGGGACGAGCAGTACTTC	CASSTSTGDEQYF
-	TRBV6-8	TRBJ1-5	-	TGTGCCAGCAGTTATAACAGGGAACATCAGCCCCAGCATTTT	CASSYNREHQPQHF
-	TRBV25-1	TRBJ2-5	-	TGTGCCAGCAGCACCCCGCGGGATTATGAGACCCAGTACTTC	CASSTPRDYETQYF
TRBD1	TRBV6-7	TRBJ2-7	few	TGTGCCAGCAGTCGGACAGGGCAAACCTACGAGCAGTACTTC	CASSRTGQTYEQYF
-	TRBV11-3	TRBJ2-1	-	TGTGCCAGCAGCTTCGCATCGGCGGGTTGGTTGGGTGAGCAGTTCTTC	CASSFASAGWLGEQFF
TRBD1	TRBV11-3	TRBJ2-7	few	TGTGCCAGCAGCCCCGGACAGGCCTTTGCTGAGCAGTACTTC	CASSPGQAFAEQYF
-	TRBV6-8	TRBJ1-5	-	TGTGCCACCGGAGAGGGATATCAGCCCCAGCATTTT	CATGEGYQPQHF
-	TRBV6-8	TRBJ1-1	-	TGTGCCAGCAGTACAGGGATGAACACTGAAGCTTTCTTT	CASSTGMNTEAFF
TRBD1	TRBV14	TRBJ1-2	few	TGTGCCAGCAGCCGAATCGACAGGGGCGGGAACTATGGCTACACCTTC	CASSRIDRGGNYGYTF
-	TRBV6-8	TRBJ1-1	-	TGTGCCAGCAGCCTGGCGGGGGGACTACCTGAAGCTTTCTTT	CASSLAGGLPEAFF